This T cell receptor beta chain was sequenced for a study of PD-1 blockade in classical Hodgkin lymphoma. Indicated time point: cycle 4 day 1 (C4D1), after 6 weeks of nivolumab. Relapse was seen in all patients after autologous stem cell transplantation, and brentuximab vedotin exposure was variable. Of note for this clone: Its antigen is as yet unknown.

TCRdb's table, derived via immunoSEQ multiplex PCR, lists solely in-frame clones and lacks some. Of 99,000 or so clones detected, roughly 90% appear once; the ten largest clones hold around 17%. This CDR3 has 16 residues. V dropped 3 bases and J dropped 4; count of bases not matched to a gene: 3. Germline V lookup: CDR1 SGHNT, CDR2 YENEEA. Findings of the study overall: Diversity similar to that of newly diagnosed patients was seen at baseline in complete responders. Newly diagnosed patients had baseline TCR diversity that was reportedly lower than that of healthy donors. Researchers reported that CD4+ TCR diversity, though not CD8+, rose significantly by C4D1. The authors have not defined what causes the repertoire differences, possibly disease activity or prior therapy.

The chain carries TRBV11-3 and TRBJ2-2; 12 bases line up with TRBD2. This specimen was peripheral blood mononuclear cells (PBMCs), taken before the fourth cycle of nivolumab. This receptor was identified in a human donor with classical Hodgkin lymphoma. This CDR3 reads CASSLTSGSSTGELFF. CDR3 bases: TGTGCCAGCAGCTTGACTAGCGGGAGTTCCACCGGGGAGCTGTTTTTT. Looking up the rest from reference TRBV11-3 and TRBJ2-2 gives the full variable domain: EAGVVQSPRYKIIEKKQPVAFWCNPISGHNTLYWYLQNLGQGPELLIRYENEEAVDDSQLPKDRFSAERLKGVDSTLKIQPAELGDSAVYLCASSLTSGSSTGELFFGEGSRLTVL.